This note documents a single T cell receptor (beta chain) sequence. The antigen is not known. The data originate from a study of T cells in Graves' hyperthyroidism and ophthalmopathy. RNA transcripts provided the source from which TCR beta CDR3 regions were amplified. TCR CDR3 regions were first amplified by RT-PCR with HTBI primers. TCRdb reprocessed the multiplex PCR reads with MiXCR, giving one entry per CDR3 protein. The sample gives some 350,000 distinct CDR3 sequences, roughly 13% of which show up once; 34% is in the top ten. Whole-study results and caveats: In blood, most of the thyroid clonotypes expanded above 0.001 were also present.

Uncontrolled infection, other autoimmune disease, pregnancy or lactation disqualified patients from enrolment. The CDR3 has 15 residues. Germline lookup yields CDR1 MNHEY and CDR2 SVGAGI. V was clipped by 2 bases and J by 3 bases; unmatched bases: 6. The rearrangement links TRBV6-5 to TRBJ1-2; 7 nucleotides line up with TRBD1. The sequencing sample was made of blood. The clonotype was recovered from a woman between 35 and 50 years old with Graves' ophthalmopathy. Written as DNA, the CDR3 is TGTGCCAGCAGTTACCTCGGACAGGTCTACTATGGCTACACCTTC. Its protein is CASSYLGQVYYGYTF.